This is a list of T cell receptor beta chains from one sample in a study of Graves' ophthalmopathy and Graves' hyperthyroidism. TCRdb re-analysed the multiplex PCR reads in MiXCR, keeping a single row per CDR3 protein. The sample has hundreds of thousands of distinct CDR3 sequences; 21% are singletons. The specimen was peripheral blood. The receptors originated from a woman between 18 and 30 years old with stable Graves' hyperthyroidism. CDR3s include the opening cysteine and the closing phenylalanine or tryptophan. D genes are given only for firm matches. Some rows have no size entry. The others give once, few or many, or a class for an expanded clone.

V gene	D gene	CDR3 length	clone size	J gene	CDR3 protein	CDR3 DNA
TRBV6-2/TRBV6-3	.	13	.	TRBJ1-2	CASRKFANYGYTF	TGTGCCAGCAGAAAATTCGCAAACTATGGCTACACCTTC
TRBV7-2	TRBD2	15	many	TRBJ2-7	CASSLLAGGPGEQYF	TGTGCCAGCAGCTTGTTAGCGGGAGGGCCGGGGGAGCAGTACTTC
TRBV7-3	TRBD2	15	many	TRBJ2-5	CASSLGAGVLETQYF	TGTGCCAGCAGCTTAGGAGCGGGAGTTTTGGAGACCCAGTACTTC
TRBV12-3/TRBV12-4	.	14	few	TRBJ2-5	CASSLSTGQETQYF	TGTGCCAGCAGTTTATCAACGGGGCAAGAGACCCAGTACTTC
TRBV27	TRBD1	16	many	TRBJ1-1	CASSFGQGSGNTEAFF	TGTGCCAGCAGTTTCGGACAGGGTAGTGGGAACACTGAAGCTTTCTTT
TRBV7-9	TRBD1	13	many	TRBJ1-1	CASSQGGRPEAFF	TGTGCCAGCAGCCAGGGGGGGCGACCTGAAGCTTTCTTT
TRBV7-2	TRBD1	14	many	TRBJ1-5	CASSLATGGQPQHF	TGTGCCAGCAGCTTAGCGACAGGGGGCCAGCCCCAGCATTTT
TRBV5-1	TRBD2	16	many	TRBJ2-5	CASSSGLATYQETQYF	TGCGCCAGCAGCTCCGGACTAGCGACGTACCAAGAGACCCAGTACTTC
TRBV7-2	.	14	many	TRBJ2-7	CASSEDGATYEQYF	TGTGCCAGCAGCGAGGACGGGGCAACCTACGAGCAGTACTTC
TRBV29-1	.	12	many	TRBJ1-1	CSVEESARGAFF	TGCAGCGTTGAAGAGTCCGCCAGAGGGGCTTTCTTT
TRBV18	TRBD2	15	few	TRBJ2-5	CASLRSGGPQETQYF	TGTGCCAGCCTCAGGAGCGGGGGTCCCCAAGAGACCCAGTACTTC
TRBV6-1	.	14	many	TRBJ1-1	CASWRVGRSTEAFF	TGTGCCAGCTGGAGGGTCGGGAGGAGCACTGAAGCTTTCTTT
TRBV6-2/TRBV6-3	.	18	.	TRBJ1-5	CASSYQPLLQYSNQPQHF	TGTGCCAGCAGTTACCAACCGCTTTTACAGTATAGCAATCAGCCCCAGCATTTT
TRBV6-1	.	13	many	TRBJ1-2	CASSTTGEYGYTF	TGTGCCAGCAGTACCACAGGAGAGTATGGCTACACCTTC
TRBV2	TRBD1	14	many	TRBJ2-5	CASSERDRGQTQYF	TGTGCCAGCAGTGAACGCGACAGGGGGCAGACCCAGTACTTC
TRBV18	TRBD1	16	.	TRBJ2-2	CASSAGQGSTTGELFF	TGTGCCAGCTCAGCGGGACAGGGGTCCACTACCGGGGAGCTGTTTTTT
TRBV9	.	14	.	TRBJ1-3	CASSVHSSGNTIYF	TGTGCCAGCAGCGTACACAGCTCTGGAAACACCATATATTTT
TRBV11-1	.	14	.	TRBJ1-1	CASSLDAGNTEAFF	TGTGCCAGCAGCTTAGATGCGGGGAACACTGAAGCTTTCTTT
TRBV7-3	TRBD2	16	many	TRBJ2-4	CASQTKGLAGLNIKYF	TGTGCCAGCCAGACAAAGGGACTAGCGGGACTAAACATTAAGTACTTC
TRBV20-1	TRBD1	13	.	TRBJ1-2	CSAGTGGSYGYTF	TGCAGTGCTGGTACAGGGGGGAGCTATGGCTACACCTTC
TRBV20-1	.	15	.	TRBJ1-1	CSASQPGRYTLEAFF	TGCAGTGCTAGCCAACCGGGCCGATATACTCTTGAAGCTTTCTTT
TRBV12-3/TRBV12-4	TRBD1	13	few	TRBJ2-7	CASSTTGPYEQYF	TGTGCCAGCAGTACGACAGGGCCCTACGAGCAGTACTTC
TRBV6-5	TRBD1	14	many	TRBJ2-5	CASSRQGQRGTQYF	TGTGCCAGCAGCAGACAGGGCCAACGGGGGACCCAGTACTTC
TRBV6-1	.	11	many	TRBJ2-7	CASTSAFEQYF	TGTGCCAGCACAAGCGCATTCGAGCAGTACTTC
TRBV6-5	TRBD1	14	many	TRBJ1-1	CASSSQQGRTEAFF	TGTGCCAGCAGTTCCCAACAGGGGCGAACTGAAGCTTTCTTT
TRBV6-2/TRBV6-3	.	13	many	TRBJ2-7	CASSSRIAYEQYF	TGTGCCAGCAGTTCTAGGATCGCCTACGAGCAGTACTTC
TRBV6-2/TRBV6-3	.	15	many	TRBJ2-2	CASSYSFMNTGELFF	TGTGCCAGCAGTTACTCATTTATGAACACCGGGGAGCTGTTTTTT
TRBV30	TRBD2	15	many	TRBJ2-7	CAWSGFLAGGGEQYF	TGTGCCTGGAGTGGGTTCCTAGCGGGAGGCGGCGAGCAGTACTTC
TRBV5-1	TRBD1	14	.	TRBJ1-2	CASGLAGGDYGYTF	TGCGCCAGCGGTCTAGCAGGGGGCGATTATGGCTACACCTTC
TRBV6-4	.	13	many	TRBJ2-2	CASSPQNTGELFF	TGTGCCAGCAGTCCTCAGAACACCGGGGAGCTGTTTTTT
TRBV5-1	.	12	few	TRBJ2-7	CASSQTLGEQYF	TGCGCCAGCAGCCAGACACTCGGCGAGCAGTACTTC
TRBV6-5	.	12	few	TRBJ2-5	CASTGGEETQYF	TGTGCCAGCACCGGGGGCGAGGAGACCCAGTACTTC
TRBV12-3/TRBV12-4	TRBD1	13	.	TRBJ2-7	CASTRTGDYEQYF	TGTGCCAGCACCCGTACAGGGGACTACGAGCAGTACTTC
TRBV7-2	.	14	many	TRBJ2-7	CASTPIRATYEQYF	TGTGCCAGCACTCCTATCCGGGCCACCTACGAGCAGTACTTC
TRBV20-1	TRBD1	14	.	TRBJ1-2	CSADTGQAVYGYTF	TGCAGTGCCGATACTGGACAGGCGGTCTATGGCTACACCTTC
TRBV6-1	.	16	many	TRBJ1-3	CASSEPARASGNTIYF	TGTGCCAGCAGTGAACCAGCCAGGGCCTCTGGAAACACCATATATTTT
TRBV6-5	.	14	.	TRBJ2-7	CASSYVSGVYEQYF	TGTGCCAGCAGTTACGTTTCGGGAGTCTACGAGCAGTACTTC
TRBV6-2/TRBV6-3	.	14	many	TRBJ2-2	CASVRDSNTGELFF	TGTGCCAGCGTGAGAGATTCTAACACCGGGGAGCTGTTTTTT
TRBV6-5	TRBD1	13	many	TRBJ1-5	CARGTGRNQPQHF	TGTGCCAGGGGGACAGGGCGCAATCAGCCCCAGCATTTT
TRBV6-5	TRBD2	15	many	TRBJ2-7	CASRRGLADSYEQYF	TGTGCCAGCAGAAGAGGACTAGCGGACTCCTACGAGCAGTACTTC
TRBV28	.	14	many	TRBJ1-5	CASSLFLLNQPQHF	TGTGCCAGCAGTTTATTCCTCCTTAATCAGCCCCAGCATTTT
TRBV30	.	14	.	TRBJ2-7	CAWSRGGPTYEQCF	TGTGCCTGGAGCCGGGGCGGTCCAACCTACGAGCAGTGCTTC
TRBV30	.	13	many	TRBJ1-1	CAWSVLQATEAFF	TGTGCCTGGAGCGTACTACAGGCGACTGAAGCTTTCTTT
TRBV7-2	TRBD2	13	many	TRBJ2-7	CASGSGASYEQYF	TGTGCCAGCGGTAGCGGGGCATCCTACGAGCAGTACTTC
TRBV20-1	.	12	few	TRBJ2-7	CSATARFHEQYF	TGCAGTGCTACTGCCCGATTCCACGAGCAGTACTTC
TRBV11-1	TRBD2	16	.	TRBJ2-7	CASSLLGTSGSNEQYF	TGTGCCAGCAGCTTACTCGGGACTAGCGGGAGTAACGAGCAGTACTTC
TRBV11-2	TRBD1	14	many	TRBJ1-1	CASSFDRGNTEAFF	TGTGCCAGCAGCTTCGACAGGGGGAACACTGAAGCTTTCTTT
TRBV2	.	11	many	TRBJ2-7	CATRSAYEQYF	TGTGCCACCCGCAGTGCCTACGAGCAGTACTTC
TRBV15	TRBD2	16	many	TRBJ2-7	CATSSGAGLWSYEQYF	TGTGCCACCAGCAGTGGAGCGGGGCTTTGGTCCTACGAGCAGTACTTC
TRBV7-3	TRBD1	13	many	TRBJ1-1	CASSITGGTEAFF	TGTGCCAGCAGCATTACAGGGGGCACTGAAGCTTTCTTT
TRBV12-3/TRBV12-4	.	15	many	TRBJ1-2	CASSSNSPRVYGYTF	TGTGCCAGCAGTTCTAACAGCCCAAGAGTCTATGGCTACACCTTC
TRBV12-3/TRBV12-4	.	14	many	TRBJ2-7	CASKEDRQTYEQYF	TGTGCCAGCAAAGAGGATAGGCAGACCTACGAGCAGTACTTC
TRBV28	.	13	many	TRBJ1-1	CASRPSAGTEAFF	TGTGCCAGCAGGCCCTCTGCGGGCACTGAAGCTTTCTTT
TRBV20-1	.	14	.	TRBJ2-7	CSAREGGDSYEQYF	TGCAGTGCTAGAGAAGGCGGGGACTCCTACGAGCAGTACTTC
TRBV28	TRBD1	15	many	TRBJ2-7	CASRQGIGGSYEQYF	TGTGCCAGCAGACAGGGGATAGGGGGCTCCTACGAGCAGTACTTC
TRBV10-3	.	13	many	TRBJ2-7	CAISEQVTYEQYF	TGTGCCATCAGTGAGCAGGTTACCTACGAGCAGTACTTC
TRBV9	.	15	many	TRBJ2-2	CASSVRSENTGELFF	TGTGCCAGCAGCGTTAGAAGCGAGAACACCGGGGAGCTGTTTTTT
TRBV6-1	.	17	.	TRBJ2-6	CASSEALGNSGANVLTF	TGTGCCAGCAGTGAAGCGCTGGGAAACTCTGGGGCCAACGTCCTGACTTTC
TRBV6-5	TRBD1	14	many	TRBJ1-5	CASSLQGGNHPQHF	TGTGCCAGCAGTCTACAGGGGGGCAATCATCCCCAGCATTTT